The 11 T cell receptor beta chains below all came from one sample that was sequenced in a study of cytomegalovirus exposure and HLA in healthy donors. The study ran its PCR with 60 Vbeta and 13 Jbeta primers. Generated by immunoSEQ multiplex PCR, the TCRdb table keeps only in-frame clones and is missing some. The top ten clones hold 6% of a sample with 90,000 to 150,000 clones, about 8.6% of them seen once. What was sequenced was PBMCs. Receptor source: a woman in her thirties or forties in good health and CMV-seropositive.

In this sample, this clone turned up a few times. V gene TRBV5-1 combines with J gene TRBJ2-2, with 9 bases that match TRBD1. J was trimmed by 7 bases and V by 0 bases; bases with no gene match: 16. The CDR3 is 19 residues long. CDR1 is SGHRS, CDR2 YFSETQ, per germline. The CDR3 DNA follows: TGCGCCAGCAGCTTGGTGGGACAGGGACCCCTAGTTTCTGGCGGGGAGCTGTTTTTT. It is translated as CASSLVGQGPLVSGGELFF.

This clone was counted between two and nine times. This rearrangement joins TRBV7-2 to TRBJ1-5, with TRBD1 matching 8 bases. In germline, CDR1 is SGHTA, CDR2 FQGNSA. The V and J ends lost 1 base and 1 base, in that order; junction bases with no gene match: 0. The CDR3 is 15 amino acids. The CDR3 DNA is TGTGCCAGCAGCTTAGGACAGGGGAGCAATCAGCCCCAGCATTTT. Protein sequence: CASSLGQGSNQPQHF.

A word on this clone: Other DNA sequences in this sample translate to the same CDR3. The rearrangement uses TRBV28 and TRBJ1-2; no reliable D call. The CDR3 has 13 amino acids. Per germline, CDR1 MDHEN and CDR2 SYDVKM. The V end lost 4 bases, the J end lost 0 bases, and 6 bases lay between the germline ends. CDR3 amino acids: CASSSGSNYGYTF. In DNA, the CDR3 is TGTGCCAGCAGTTCAGGATCTAACTATGGCTACACCTTC.

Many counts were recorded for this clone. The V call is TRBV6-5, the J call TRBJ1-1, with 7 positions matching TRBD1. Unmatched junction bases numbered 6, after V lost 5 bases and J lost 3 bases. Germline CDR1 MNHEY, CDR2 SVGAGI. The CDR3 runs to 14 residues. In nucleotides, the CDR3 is TGTGCCAGCAGTGGCCGGGACAGCTACACTGAAGCTTTCTTT. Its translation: CASSGRDSYTEAFF.

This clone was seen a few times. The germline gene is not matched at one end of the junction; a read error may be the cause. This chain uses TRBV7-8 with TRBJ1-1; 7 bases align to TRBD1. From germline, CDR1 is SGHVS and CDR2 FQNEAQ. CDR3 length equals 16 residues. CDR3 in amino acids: CASSSGWRQGYTAAFF. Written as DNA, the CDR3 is TGTGCCAGCAGCTCCGGGTGGCGACAGGGCTACACTGCAGCTTTCTTT. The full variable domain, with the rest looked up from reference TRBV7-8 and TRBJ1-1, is GAGVSQSPRYKVAKRGQDVALRCDPISGHVSLFWYQQALGQGPEFLTYFQNEAQLDKSGLPSDRFFAERPEGSVSTLKIQRTQQEDSAVYLCASSSGWRQGYTAAFFGQGTRLTVV.

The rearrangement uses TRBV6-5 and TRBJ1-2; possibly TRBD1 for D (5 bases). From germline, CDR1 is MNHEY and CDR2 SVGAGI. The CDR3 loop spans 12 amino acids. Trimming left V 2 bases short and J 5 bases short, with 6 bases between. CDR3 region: CASSYRGYGYTF. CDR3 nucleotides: TGTGCCAGCAGTTACAGGGGTTATGGCTACACCTTC.

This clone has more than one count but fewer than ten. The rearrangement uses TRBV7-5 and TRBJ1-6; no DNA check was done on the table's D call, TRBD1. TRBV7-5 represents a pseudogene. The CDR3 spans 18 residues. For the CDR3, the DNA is TGTGTCAGAAGCTTAGCTAATCTAGGACAGGGGGTAGCTTCACCCCTCCACTTT. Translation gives CVRSLANLGQGVASPLHF.

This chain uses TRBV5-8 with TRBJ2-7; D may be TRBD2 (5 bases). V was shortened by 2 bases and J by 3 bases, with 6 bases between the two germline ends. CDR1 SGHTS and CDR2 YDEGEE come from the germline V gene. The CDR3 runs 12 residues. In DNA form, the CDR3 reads TGTGCCAGCAGCTTCGGGGTCTACGAGCAGTACTTC. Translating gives CASSFGVYEQYF.

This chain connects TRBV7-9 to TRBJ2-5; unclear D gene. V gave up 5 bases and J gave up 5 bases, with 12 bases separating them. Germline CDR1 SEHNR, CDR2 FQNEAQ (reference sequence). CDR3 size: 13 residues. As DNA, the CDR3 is TGTGCCAGCAGCCCTAGAATCTCGGAGACCCAGTACTTC. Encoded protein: CASSPRISETQYF.

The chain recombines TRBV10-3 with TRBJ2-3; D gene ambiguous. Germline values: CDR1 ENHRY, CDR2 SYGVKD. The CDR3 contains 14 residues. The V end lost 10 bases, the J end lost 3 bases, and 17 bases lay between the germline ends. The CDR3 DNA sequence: TGTGCCAGCTCCGGGTCCTCCGTTACAGATACGCAGTATTTT. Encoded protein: CASSGSSVTDTQYF.

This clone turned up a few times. CDR3 region: CASSVGVGVEKLFF. The CDR3 DNA reads as TGTGCCAGCAGCGTAGGGGTAGGGGTTGAAAAACTGTTTTTT. The chain joins TRBV9 to TRBJ1-4; maybe TRBD1 (5 bases). V was cut by 0 bases and J by 7 bases, with 10 bases left in between. This CDR3 comprises 14 residues. Germline V gene lookup returns CDR1 SGDLS and CDR2 YYNGEE.